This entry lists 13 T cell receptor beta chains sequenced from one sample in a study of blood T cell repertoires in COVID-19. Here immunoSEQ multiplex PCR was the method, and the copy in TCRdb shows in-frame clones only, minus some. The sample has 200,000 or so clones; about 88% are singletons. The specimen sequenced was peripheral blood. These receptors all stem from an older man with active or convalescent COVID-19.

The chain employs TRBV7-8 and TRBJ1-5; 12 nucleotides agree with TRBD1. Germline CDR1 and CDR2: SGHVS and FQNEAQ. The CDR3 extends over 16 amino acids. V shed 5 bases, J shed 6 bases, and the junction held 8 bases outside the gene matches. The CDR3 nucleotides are TGTGCCAGCAGCACCGGGACAGGGGGCTTGGGTCAGCCCCAGCATTTT. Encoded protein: CASSTGTGGLGQPQHF.

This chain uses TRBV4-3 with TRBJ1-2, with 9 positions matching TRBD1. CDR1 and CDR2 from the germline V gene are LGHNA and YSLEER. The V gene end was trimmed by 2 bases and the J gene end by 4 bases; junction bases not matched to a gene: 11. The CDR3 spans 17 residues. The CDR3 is CASSQKNTGTGSYGYTF. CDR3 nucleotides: TGCGCCAGCAGCCAAAAAAATACCGGGACAGGGTCCTATGGCTACACCTTC.

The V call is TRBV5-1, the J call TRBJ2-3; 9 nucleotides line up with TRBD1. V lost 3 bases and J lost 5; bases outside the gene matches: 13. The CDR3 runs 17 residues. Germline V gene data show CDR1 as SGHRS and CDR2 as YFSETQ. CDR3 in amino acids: CASSSNRGRPGIDTQYF. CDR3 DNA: TGCGCCAGCAGCTCGAACAGGGGGCGCCCGGGAATAGATACGCAGTATTTT.

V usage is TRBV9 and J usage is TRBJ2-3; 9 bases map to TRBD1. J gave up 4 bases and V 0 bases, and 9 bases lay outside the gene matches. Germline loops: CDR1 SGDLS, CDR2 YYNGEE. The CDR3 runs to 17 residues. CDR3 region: CASSVGIAQGASDTQYF. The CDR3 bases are TGTGCCAGCAGCGTAGGAATAGCACAGGGGGCATCAGATACGCAGTATTTT. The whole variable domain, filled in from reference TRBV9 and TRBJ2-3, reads DSGVTQTPKHLITATGQRVTLRCSPRSGDLSVYWYQQSLDQGLQFLIQYYNGEERAKGNILERFSAQQFPDLHSELNLSSLELGDSALYFCASSVGIAQGASDTQYFGPGTRLTVL.

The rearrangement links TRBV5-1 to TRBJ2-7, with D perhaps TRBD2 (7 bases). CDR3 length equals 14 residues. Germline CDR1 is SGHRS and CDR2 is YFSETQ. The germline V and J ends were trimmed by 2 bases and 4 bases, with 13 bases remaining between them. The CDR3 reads CASSFGRGEYEQYF. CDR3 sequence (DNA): TGCGCCAGCAGCTTTGGGAGGGGGGAGTACGAGCAGTACTTC.

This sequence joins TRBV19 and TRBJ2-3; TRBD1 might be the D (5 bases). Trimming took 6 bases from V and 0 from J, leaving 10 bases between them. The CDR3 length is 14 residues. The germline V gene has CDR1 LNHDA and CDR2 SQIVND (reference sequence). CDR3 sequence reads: CASSNRGSTDTQYF. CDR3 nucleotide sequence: TGTGCCAGTAGCAATAGGGGAAGCACAGATACGCAGTATTTT.

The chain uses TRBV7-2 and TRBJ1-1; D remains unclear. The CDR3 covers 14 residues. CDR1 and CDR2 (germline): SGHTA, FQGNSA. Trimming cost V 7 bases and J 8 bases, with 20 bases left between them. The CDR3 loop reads CASNFFGRTLEAFF. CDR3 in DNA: TGTGCCAGCAATTTTTTCGGGAGAACCCTAGAAGCTTTCTTT.

As DNA, the CDR3 is TGCGCCAGCAGCTCTCTCCAGGTGGCCGGGGAGCTGTTTTTT. Amino acids: CASSSLQVAGELFF. This sequence joins TRBV5-1 and TRBJ2-2, with D unresolved. Trimming shortened V by 3 bases and J by 6 bases, and 12 bases separated the two germline ends. The CDR3 contains 14 residues. Germline V lookup: CDR1 SGHRS, CDR2 YFSETQ.

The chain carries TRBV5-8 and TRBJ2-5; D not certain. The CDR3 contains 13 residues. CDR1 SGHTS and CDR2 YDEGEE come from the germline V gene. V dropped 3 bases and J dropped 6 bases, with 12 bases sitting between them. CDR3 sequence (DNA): TGTGCCAGCAGCTCTGGCCCCTTCCAGACCCAGTACTTC. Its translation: CASSSGPFQTQYF.

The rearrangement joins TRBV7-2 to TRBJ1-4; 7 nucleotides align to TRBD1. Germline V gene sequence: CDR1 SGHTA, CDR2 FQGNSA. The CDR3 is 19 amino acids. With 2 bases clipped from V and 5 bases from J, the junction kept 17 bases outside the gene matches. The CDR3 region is CASSLRHRGWSPHNEKLFF. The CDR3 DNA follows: TGTGCCAGCAGCTTACGACACAGGGGATGGTCGCCCCACAATGAAAAACTGTTTTTT.

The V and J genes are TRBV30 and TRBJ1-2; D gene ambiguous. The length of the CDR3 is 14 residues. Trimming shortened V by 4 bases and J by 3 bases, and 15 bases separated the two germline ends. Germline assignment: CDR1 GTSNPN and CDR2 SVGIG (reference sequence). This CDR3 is CAWTNSTVYYGYTF. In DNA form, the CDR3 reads TGTGCCTGGACTAATTCAACGGTCTACTATGGCTACACCTTC.

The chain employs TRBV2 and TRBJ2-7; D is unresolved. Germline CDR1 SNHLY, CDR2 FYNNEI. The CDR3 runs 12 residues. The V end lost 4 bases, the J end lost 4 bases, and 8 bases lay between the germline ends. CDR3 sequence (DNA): TGTGCCAGCAGTGGCCCAGGATACGAGCAGTACTTC. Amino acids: CASSGPGYEQYF.

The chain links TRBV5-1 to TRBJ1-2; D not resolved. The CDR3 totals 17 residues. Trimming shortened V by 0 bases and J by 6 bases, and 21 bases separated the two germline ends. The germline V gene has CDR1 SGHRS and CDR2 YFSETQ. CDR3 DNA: TGCGCCAGCAGCTTGGTTGCACCCTTGAAAACCGAGGATGGCTACACCTTC. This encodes CASSLVAPLKTEDGYTF.